Given below is one T cell receptor beta chain in context. Its antigen remains unidentified. A much more abundant neighbour one base away suggests this may be a read error. Bulk TCR libraries were made with methods that had been previously described and with listed TCR primers. One entry per CDR3 protein results from TCRdb running MiXCR on the PCR reads. The sample lists around 40,000 distinct CDR3 sequences, less than 20% occurring once. This entry is derived from a study of molecular identifiers for immune sequencing clone quantification. The study's findings and limits: Whereas clones above 20 RNA copies held under 1% of naive-cell molecules, they held over 97% of effector molecules.

Germline V gene lookup returns CDR1 SNHLY and CDR2 FYNNEI. This CDR3 region has 15 residues. Isolation of naive CD8 T cells was achieved by sorting on a CD8+CD4-CCR7+CD45RA+ phenotype. The sample was naive CD8+ T cells from blood, with Jurkat cell RNA spiked in. Subset in this sample: FACS-sorted CD8+CD4-CCR7+CD45RA+ naive T cells. The chain recombines TRBV2 with TRBJ2-1; a weak D match, TRBD2 (6 bases). The sequence came from a human donor in good health. Some libraries in this study had Jurkat cell RNA spiked in. CDR3 region: CACSEIIAEYNEQFF. For the CDR3, the DNA is TGTGCCTGCAGTGAGATAATAGCGGAGTACAATGAGCAGTTCTTC.